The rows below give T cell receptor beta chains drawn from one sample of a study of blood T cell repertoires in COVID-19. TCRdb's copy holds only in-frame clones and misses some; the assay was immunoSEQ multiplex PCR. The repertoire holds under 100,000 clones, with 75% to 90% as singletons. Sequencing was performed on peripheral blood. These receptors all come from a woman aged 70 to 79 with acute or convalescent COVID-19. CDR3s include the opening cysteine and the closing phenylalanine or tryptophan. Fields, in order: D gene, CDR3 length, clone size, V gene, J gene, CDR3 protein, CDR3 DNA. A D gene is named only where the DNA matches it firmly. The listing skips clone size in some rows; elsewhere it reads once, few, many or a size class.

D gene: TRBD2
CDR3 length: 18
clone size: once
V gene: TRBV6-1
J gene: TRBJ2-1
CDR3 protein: CASSEAGLAGGDYNEQFF
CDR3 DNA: TGTGCCAGCAGTGAAGCGGGGCTAGCGGGGGGCGACTACAATGAGCAGTTCTTC

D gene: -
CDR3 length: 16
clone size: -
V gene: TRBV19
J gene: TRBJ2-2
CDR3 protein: CASSIQGHKNTGELFF
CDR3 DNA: TGTGCCAGTAGTATTCAGGGACACAAGAACACCGGGGAGCTGTTTTTT

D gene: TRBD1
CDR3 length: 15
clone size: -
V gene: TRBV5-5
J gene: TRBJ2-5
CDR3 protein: CASSRRQGATETQYF
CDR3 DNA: TGTGCCAGCAGCAGAAGACAGGGGGCTACTGAGACCCAGTACTTC

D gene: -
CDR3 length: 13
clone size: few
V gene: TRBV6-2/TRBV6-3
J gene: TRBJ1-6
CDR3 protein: CASSYTGSSPLHF
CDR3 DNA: TGTGCCAGCAGTTACACGGGATCTTCACCCCTCCACTTT

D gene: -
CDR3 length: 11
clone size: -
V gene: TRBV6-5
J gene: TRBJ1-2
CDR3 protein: CASLASYGYTF
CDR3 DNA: TGTGCCAGCCTGGCATCCTATGGCTACACCTTC

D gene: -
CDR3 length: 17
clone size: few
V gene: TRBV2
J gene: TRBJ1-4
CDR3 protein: CASKQDYRDKPNEKLFF
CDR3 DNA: TGTGCCAGCAAACAAGATTACCGGGACAAGCCTAATGAAAAACTGTTTTTT

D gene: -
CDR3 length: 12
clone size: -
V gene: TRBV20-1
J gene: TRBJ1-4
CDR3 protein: CSASSGNEKLFF
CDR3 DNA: TGCAGTGCTAGTTCGGGGAATGAAAAACTGTTTTTT

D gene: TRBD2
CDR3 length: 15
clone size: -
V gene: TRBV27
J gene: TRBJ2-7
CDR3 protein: CASSRGLVGSYEQYF
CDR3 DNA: TGTGCCAGCAGTCGGGGACTAGTGGGGTCCTACGAGCAGTACTTC

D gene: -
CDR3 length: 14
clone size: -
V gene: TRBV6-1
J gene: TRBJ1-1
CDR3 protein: CASSERWGLTEAFF
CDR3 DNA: TGTGCCAGCAGTGAAAGGTGGGGGCTCACTGAAGCTTTCTTT

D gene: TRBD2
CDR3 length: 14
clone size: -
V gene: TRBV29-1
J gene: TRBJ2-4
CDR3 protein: CSVQRGGLENIQYF
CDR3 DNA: TGCAGCGTTCAGCGGGGGGGCCTCGAAAACATTCAGTACTTC

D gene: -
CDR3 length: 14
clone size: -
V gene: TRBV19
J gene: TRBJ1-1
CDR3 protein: CASSSLQVGAEAFF
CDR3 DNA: TGTGCCAGTAGTTCACTACAGGTAGGGGCTGAAGCTTTCTTT

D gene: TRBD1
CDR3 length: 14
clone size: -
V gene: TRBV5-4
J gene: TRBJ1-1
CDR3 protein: CASSLATGDPEAFF
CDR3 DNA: TGTGCCAGCAGCTTGGCCACAGGGGATCCTGAAGCTTTCTTT

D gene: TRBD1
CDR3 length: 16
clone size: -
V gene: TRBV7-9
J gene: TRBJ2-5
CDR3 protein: CASRSLQGGHQETQYF
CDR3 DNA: TGTGCCAGCAGATCTCTACAGGGGGGACACCAAGAGACCCAGTACTTC

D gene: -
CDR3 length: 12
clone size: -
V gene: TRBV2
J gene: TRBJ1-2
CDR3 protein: CASSDTGYGYTF
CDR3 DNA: TGTGCCAGCAGTGATACCGGGTATGGCTACACCTTC

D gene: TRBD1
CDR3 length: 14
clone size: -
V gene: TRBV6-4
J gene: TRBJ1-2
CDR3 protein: CASRRTGGDYGYTF
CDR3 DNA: TGTGCCAGCAGAAGGACAGGGGGCGACTATGGCTACACCTTC

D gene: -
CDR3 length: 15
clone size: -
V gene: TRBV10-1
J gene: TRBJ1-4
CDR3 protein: CASRTFRDSPEKLFF
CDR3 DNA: TGCGCCAGCCGAACTTTCCGCGACAGCCCTGAAAAACTGTTTTTT

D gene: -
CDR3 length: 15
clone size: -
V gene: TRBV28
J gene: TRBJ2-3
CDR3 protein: CASRSDRASTDTQYF
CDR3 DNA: TGTGCCAGCAGATCAGACAGAGCTAGCACAGATACGCAGTATTTT

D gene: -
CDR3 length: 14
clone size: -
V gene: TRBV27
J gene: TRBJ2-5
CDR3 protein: CASSPWAIQETQYF
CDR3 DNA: TGTGCCAGCAGCCCCTGGGCCATACAAGAGACCCAGTACTTC